The 18 T cell receptor beta chains below were found in one sample sequenced in a study of immune cell composition in non-small cell lung cancer. Here immunoSEQ multiplex PCR was the method, and the copy in TCRdb shows in-frame clones only, minus some. The repertoire holds about 2,900 clones, roughly 69% seen once, with 15% to 20% in the top ten. The sequenced material came from lung tumor tissue. Receptors originate from a human donor with non-small cell lung cancer.

This clone was seen just once. This rearrangement joins TRBV5-1 to TRBJ2-2, with D hard to call. V shed 4 bases and J shed 0 bases, with 19 bases lying between them. Germline CDR1 SGHRS, CDR2 YFSETQ. The CDR3 consists of 18 residues. CDR3 loop: CASSPRGGDNANTGELFF. Written as DNA, the CDR3 is TGCGCCAGCAGCCCCCGAGGCGGTGATAACGCGAACACCGGGGAGCTGTTTTTT.

The chain uses TRBV2 and TRBJ2-3, with no clear D. Germline V gene lookup returns CDR1 SNHLY and CDR2 FYNNEI. The V gene lost 4 bases and the J gene lost 0 bases, with 5 bases spanning the gap. The CDR3 contains 13 residues. The CDR3 DNA reads TGTGCCAGCAGTGCAACTAGCACAGATACGCAGTATTTT. It translates to CASSATSTDTQYF.

In this sample, this clone turned up once. The rearrangement joins TRBV19 to TRBJ2-3, with 8 bases fitting TRBD1. Germline lookup yields CDR1 LNHDA and CDR2 SQIVND (reference sequence). V was pared by 3 bases and J by 8 bases, with 16 bases of the junction left unmatched. CDR3 length: 17 amino acids. CDR3 DNA: TGTGCCAGTAGTATTTCGGTCACAGGGGGTGTTCAGGGTACGCAGTATTTT. This translates into CASSISVTGGVQGTQYF.

The chain has TRBV27 and TRBJ1-6; D gene unclear. From germline, CDR1 is MNHEY and CDR2 SMNVEV (reference sequence). V was cut by 1 base and J by 7 bases, with 8 bases left in between. CDR3 length: 14 amino acids. CDR3 coding DNA: TGTGCCAGCAGTTTATTAGGGAGAAATTCACCCCTCCACTTT. Encoded protein: CASSLLGRNSPLHF.

V usage is TRBV2 and J usage is TRBJ1-1; D gene ambiguous. The CDR3 totals 13 residues. The V end was cut by 6 bases, the J end by 0 bases, with 8 bases between. CDR1 SNHLY and CDR2 FYNNEI come from the germline V gene. The CDR3 is CASRSRLNTEAFF. The CDR3 nucleotides are TGTGCCAGCAGGTCCAGGTTGAACACTGAAGCTTTCTTT. Variable domain in full (rest from reference TRBV2 and TRBJ1-1): EPEVTQTPSHQVTQMGQEVILRCVPISNHLYFYWYRQILGQKVEFLVSFYNNEISEKSEIFDDQFSVERPDGSNFTLKIRSTKLEDSAMYFCASRSRLNTEAFFGQGTRLTVV.

This clone is a singleton in its sample. This sequence joins TRBV19 and TRBJ2-3; 7 nucleotides agree with TRBD1. This CDR3 is built from 15 residues. V shed 4 bases and J 6 bases; nucleotides not matched to a gene: 10. CDR1 is LNHDA, CDR2 SQIVND, per germline (reference sequence). CDR3: CASSTLTGQRDTQYF. In DNA, the CDR3 is TGTGCCAGTAGTACCCTGACGGGACAGAGGGATACGCAGTATTTT.

This clone was recorded only once. This sequence joins TRBV18 and TRBJ1-1; the D gene is possibly TRBD1 (6 bases). Looked up from germline, CDR1 is KGHSH and CDR2 is LQKENI. CDR3 length: 15 amino acids. The V end was cut by 8 bases, the J end by 5 bases, with 21 bases between. The CDR3 DNA is TGTGCCAGCACACAGGGCGGTGGGAGGGATACTGAAGCTTTCTTT. This gives the protein CASTQGGGRDTEAFF.

This chain uses TRBV5-6 with TRBJ1-2; 8 nucleotides match TRBD1. Germline values: CDR1 SGHDT, CDR2 YYEEEE. This CDR3 contains 16 residues. Losses at the gene ends were 0 bases for V and 4 bases for J; bases not matched to a gene: 8. CDR3 residues: CASSLALRTGSYGYTF. CDR3 nucleotide sequence: TGTGCCAGCAGCTTGGCCCTTCGGACAGGGAGCTATGGCTACACCTTC.

This clone was picked up a small number of times. This chain joins TRBV6-1 and TRBJ2-7; 10 bases line up with TRBD1. There are 13 residues in the CDR3. With V trimmed by 7 bases and J by 4 bases, 4 bases remained unmatched. Germline V gene lookup returns CDR1 MNHNS and CDR2 SASEGT. CDR3 protein: CASMPDRGYEQYF. In DNA form, the CDR3 reads TGTGCCAGCATGCCGGACAGGGGGTACGAGCAGTACTTC.

The chain employs TRBV5-1 and TRBJ2-3; 7 bases agree with TRBD1. With V trimmed by 4 bases and J by 3 bases, 8 bases remained unmatched. CDR1 is SGHRS and CDR2 is YFSETQ in the germline V gene. This CDR3 has 15 residues. As DNA, the CDR3 is TGCGCCAGCAGCCCGACCAGACAGGGAACAGATACGCAGTATTTT. Its protein is CASSPTRQGTDTQYF.

The chain has TRBV12-5 and TRBJ2-7; 9 nucleotides align to TRBD2. After removal of 2 bases from V and 2 bases from J, the junction contained 4 bases not matched to a gene. This CDR3 has 15 amino acids. CDR1 LGHNT and CDR2 FRNRAP come from the germline V gene. The CDR3 nucleotides read TGTGCTAGTGGTTTGAGGACTAGCGAAACCTACGAGCAGTACTTC. Protein product: CASGLRTSETYEQYF.

The chain uses TRBV19 and TRBJ1-5; D not resolved. Germline CDR1 reads LNHDA; CDR2 reads SQIVND (reference sequence). The V end lost 2 bases, the J end lost 7 bases, and 12 bases lay between the germline ends. The CDR3 contains 14 residues. Here the CDR3 DNA reads TGTGCCAGTAGTATAACCCGAGGTAACCAGCCCCAGCATTTT. It specifies CASSITRGNQPQHF.

The chain recombines TRBV9 with TRBJ2-7; 7 bases are shared with TRBD1. The CDR3 covers 14 residues. The V gene's germline CDR1 is SGDLS and CDR2 YYNGEE. The V gene end was trimmed by 5 bases and the J gene end by 2 bases; junction bases not matched to a gene: 7. The CDR3 DNA sequence: TGTGCCAGCAGTGGGGGACAGTCAACCTACGAGCAGTACTTC. It translates to CASSGGQSTYEQYF.

The rearrangement links TRBV27 to TRBJ2-6, with a tentative D call TRBD2 (5 bases). Germline CDR1 is MNHEY and CDR2 is SMNVEV (reference sequence). The V end lost 1 base, the J end lost 2 bases, and 12 bases lay between the germline ends. CDR3 length equals 17 residues. CDR3 sequence reads: CASSLFTVGAGANVLTF. CDR3 in DNA: TGTGCCAGCAGTTTATTCACGGTCGGGGCTGGGGCCAACGTCCTGACTTTC.

This rearrangement joins TRBV7-6 to TRBJ2-5, with D perhaps TRBD1 (6 bases). V was shortened by 1 base and J by 5 bases, with 17 bases between the two germline ends. Germline V gene data show CDR1 as SGHVS and CDR2 as FNYEAQ. CDR3 length equals 16 residues. The CDR3 DNA sequence: TGTGCCAGCAGCTTAGGTGTCACGGACAGAAGGGAGACCCAGTACTTC. Translating it yields CASSLGVTDRRETQYF.

The chain combines TRBV9 with TRBJ1-4; 7 bases map to TRBD1. Germline V gene sequence: CDR1 SGDLS, CDR2 YYNGEE. This CDR3 is 15 amino acids long. Trimming removed 0 bases from V and 3 bases from J; junction bases left unmatched: 2. CDR3 sequence reads: CASSVGQGANEKLFF. CDR3 in DNA: TGTGCCAGCAGCGTAGGCCAGGGGGCTAATGAAAAACTGTTTTTT.

This chain uses TRBV5-1 with TRBJ1-1; 8 bases map to TRBD1. Germline assignment: CDR1 SGHRS and CDR2 YFSETQ. CDR3 length: 14 residues. V gave up 2 bases and J gave up 3 bases; unmatched junction bases: 3. The chain's CDR3 is CASSFDRGDTEAFF. In DNA form, the CDR3 reads TGCGCCAGCAGCTTTGACAGGGGAGACACTGAAGCTTTCTTT.

This clone has just a few counts. The chain is built from TRBV19 and TRBJ1-2; D not resolved. Germline lookup yields CDR1 LNHDA and CDR2 SQIVND (reference sequence). The CDR3 spans 13 residues. V was pared by 4 bases and J by 3 bases, with 9 bases between. CDR3 region: CASSTIVDYGYTF. CDR3 nucleotide sequence: TGTGCCAGTAGTACAATAGTGGACTATGGCTACACCTTC.